What follows are 5 T cell receptor beta chains derived from one specimen sequenced in a study of T cells in Graves' hyperthyroidism and ophthalmopathy. RNA transcripts served as the template for amplifying TCR beta CDR3 regions. The HTBI primer set drove a first-round RT-PCR of the TCR CDR3. MiXCR, applied by TCRdb to the multiplex PCR reads, yields one record per CDR3 protein. Found here are under 700,000 distinct CDR3 sequences, approximately 44% of them singletons; the top ten hold about 7.9%. The sample taken for sequencing was peripheral blood or thyroid tissue (not recorded which). All receptors derive from a woman between 18 and 29 years old with Graves' hyperthyroidism.

With regard to this clonotype: A much larger clone differs from this one at a single base, so this may be a read error. The rearrangement joins TRBV25-1 to TRBJ1-6; 12 nucleotides line up with TRBD1. The junction had 8 bases not matched to a gene; V was cut back by 8 bases and J by 9 bases. Germline assignment: CDR1 MGHDK and CDR2 SYGVNS. The CDR3 length is 15 residues. The CDR3 DNA reads TGTGCCAGCCGAAACCTGGGACAGGGGGCTTCACCCCTCCACTTT. This sequence encodes CASRNLGQGASPLHF.

This clonotype came up many times. The rearrangement uses TRBV10-3 and TRBJ2-7, with D perhaps TRBD2 (6 bases). V shed 2 bases and J shed 2 bases, with 10 bases lying between them. Germline V gene sequence: CDR1 ENHRY, CDR2 SYGVKD. CDR3 length: 14 residues. DNA for the CDR3: TGTGCCATCAGTGAGGGAGGGCAAACCTACGAGCAGTACTTC. Translation gives CAISEGGQTYEQYF.

The chain employs TRBV2 and TRBJ1-1, with 9 bases matching TRBD1. Losses at the gene ends were 9 bases for V and 1 base for J; bases not matched to a gene: 3. The CDR3 is 13 residues long. The germline CDR1 and CDR2 sequences are SNHLY and FYNNEI. CDR3 sequence: CARGQGRNTEAFF. CDR3 bases: TGTGCCAGGGGACAGGGAAGGAACACTGAAGCTTTCTTT. Using reference TRBV2 and TRBJ1-1 for the parts outside the CDR3, the full variable domain is EPEVTQTPSHQVTQMGQEVILRCVPISNHLYFYWYRQILGQKVEFLVSFYNNEISEKSEIFDDQFSVERPDGSNFTLKIRSTKLEDSAMYFCARGQGRNTEAFFGQGTRLTVV.

J is TRBJ1-1 and V is TRBV19; D is unclear. Trimming shortened V by 7 bases and J by 1 base, and 16 bases separated the two germline ends. The CDR3 is 15 amino acids. Germline V gene sequence: CDR1 LNHDA, CDR2 SQIVND (reference sequence). The CDR3 region is CASIRRGIPNTEAFF. The CDR3 coding sequence is TGTGCCAGTATTCGTCGAGGGATTCCGAACACTGAAGCTTTCTTT.

The gene calls are TRBV19 and TRBJ1-4; unclear D gene. Germline V gives CDR1 LNHDA, CDR2 SQIVND (reference sequence). Trimming removed 7 bases at V and 8 bases at J, with 8 bases between. This CDR3 is 11 amino acids long. CDR3 region: CASTLGEKLFF. The CDR3 coding sequence is TGTGCCAGTACCCTGGGGGAAAAACTGTTTTTT.